This TCR beta chain is drawn from a study of CD8+CD57+ T cells in acquired aplastic anemia. Study findings and constraints: The number of CD8+ CDR3 sequences shared by patients and controls was approximately 30.

Comment on this clonotype: The antigen remains unidentified.

Template material for TCR beta VDJ and CDR3 profiling consisted of genomic DNA. TCRdb re-derived calls from the reads in MiXCR, one entry per CDR3 protein. The sample holds tens of thousands of distinct CDR3 sequences; around 82% are singletons and the top ten take over 20%. The sequence was collected from a human donor in good health, serving as a control. Sequencing input: sorted CD4+, CD8+, or CD8+CD57+ T cells (not recorded which) from PBMCs.

For the CDR3, the DNA is TGTGCTAGTTCTCCGGGACAGGTAAACACTGAAGCTTTCTTT. Translating gives CASSPGQVNTEAFF. This chain connects TRBV10-3 to TRBJ1-1; TRBD1 matches 8 bases. CDR3 length equals 14 residues. Germline V gene data show CDR1 as ENHRY and CDR2 as SYGVKD.